This T cell receptor (beta chain) was captured in a study of long-term antiretroviral therapy in people with HIV. The authors ran the immunoSEQ assay, v3.0, at survey level. Libraries were prepared by immunoSEQ multiplex PCR; TCRdb keeps only in-frame clonotypes and omits some of them. The data show around 33,000 clones, about four fifths seen once. Treated in the United States were all of the participants with HIV. Germline values: CDR1 LNHDA, CDR2 SQIVND (reference sequence). There are 18 residues in the CDR3. The ends lost 6 bases at V and 0 bases at J; junction bases unmatched: 13. The chain has TRBV19 and TRBJ2-2, with 7 positions matching TRBD1. The source is a man between 18 and 35 years old with HIV. The material was unsorted PBMCs, obtained 0.3 years after starting antiretroviral therapy. The CDR3 here is CASRKSPNRGANTGELFF. The CDR3, as DNA: TGTGCCAGTAGAAAGTCCCCTAACAGGGGCGCGAACACCGGGGAGCTGTTTTTT.